Listed here are 23 T cell receptor beta chains from one sample, sequenced in a study of blood T cell repertoires in COVID-19. The data were produced by immunoSEQ multiplex PCR, yet TCRdb's version contains in-frame clones alone and is incomplete. The sample has around 170,000 clones; 75% to 90% are singletons. Sequenced input: peripheral blood. All receptors derive from a woman aged 70-85 years with COVID-19, enrolled during active disease.

CDR3 DNA sequence: TGTGCCAGCAGCTTGGGGGGTCAGACGATTAGCGCTGAAGCTTTCTTT. It specifies CASSLGGQTISAEAFF. The chain employs TRBV5-4 and TRBJ1-1; D remains unclear. CDR1 and CDR2 from the germline V gene are SGHNT and YYREEE (reference sequence). The V end was cut by 0 bases, the J end by 6 bases, with 18 bases between. The length of the CDR3 is 16 residues.

V and J are TRBV7-9 and TRBJ1-5; TRBD1 is a possible D gene (6 bases). The germline V and J ends were trimmed by 5 bases and 7 bases, with 15 bases remaining between them. CDR3 length: 14 residues. The germline V gene has CDR1 SEHNR and CDR2 FQNEAQ (reference sequence). CDR3 DNA: TGTGCCAGCAGCCGTGGGACACCGGGACAGCCCCAGCATTTT. The encoded protein is CASSRGTPGQPQHF.

This rearrangement joins TRBV7-9 to TRBJ2-1; 9 bases are shared with TRBD2. V shed 3 bases and J 10 bases; nucleotides not matched to a gene: 7. Germline CDR1 and CDR2: SEHNR and FQNEAQ (reference sequence). The CDR3 covers 14 residues. The CDR3 protein is CASSLAGGPLEQFF. As DNA, the CDR3 is TGTGCCAGCAGCTTGGCGGGAGGGCCTCTCGAGCAGTTCTTC.

The J gene is TRBJ1-6, the V gene TRBV19; TRBD1 is a possible D gene (6 bases). V was pared by 0 bases and J by 11 bases, with 14 bases between. This CDR3 comprises 15 residues. The V gene's germline CDR1 is LNHDA and CDR2 SQIVND (reference sequence). CDR3 amino acids: CASSIDLGARTPLHF. CDR3 DNA: TGTGCCAGTAGTATAGATCTGGGGGCGCGTACACCCCTCCACTTT.

The chain recombines TRBV5-1 with TRBJ1-4, with D unresolved. The length of the CDR3 is 14 residues. From germline, CDR1 is SGHRS and CDR2 YFSETQ. Trimming took off 1 base at V and 5 bases at J, with 9 bases between the two ends. CDR3 protein: CASSLSSVNEKLFF. In DNA, the CDR3 is TGCGCCAGCAGCTTGTCGAGTGTGAATGAAAAACTGTTTTTT.

This chain links TRBV5-1 with TRBJ2-3; 10 nucleotides agree with TRBD1. Losses at the gene ends were 6 bases for V and 1 base for J; bases not matched to a gene: 5. The CDR3 spans 15 residues. Germline V gene data show CDR1 as SGHRS and CDR2 as YFSETQ. The chain's CDR3 is CASIPGTGGTDTQYF. The CDR3 nucleotides are TGCGCCAGCATCCCCGGGACAGGGGGCACAGATACGCAGTATTTT.

This chain links TRBV6-6 with TRBJ1-5; D might be TRBD1 (5 bases). With 2 bases removed from V and 6 bases from J, the gap between germline ends came to 11 bases. The CDR3 consists of 14 residues. The germline gives CDR1 MNHNY, CDR2 SVGAGI (reference sequence). The CDR3 sequence is CASSYRGEGQPQHF. The DNA for the CDR3 is TGTGCCAGCAGTTACAGAGGGGAGGGTCAGCCCCAGCATTTT.

This clone was counted between two and nine times. The chain links TRBV21-1 to TRBJ2-1; the DNA was not compared with TRBD1, the D call given in the table. TRBV21-1 corresponds to a pseudogene. This CDR3 has 15 residues. The CDR3 sequence is CASINERDRANEQFF. In DNA form, the CDR3 reads TGTGCCAGCATCAACGAACGCGACAGGGCAAATGAGCAGTTCTTC.

This clone was observed a handful of times. V and J are TRBV30 and TRBJ1-1; TRBD1 matches 8 bases. The CDR3 length is 12 residues. Germline V CDR1 and CDR2: GTSNPN, SVGIG (reference sequence). V dropped 5 bases and J dropped 4; count of bases not matched to a gene: 3. The CDR3 DNA sequence: TGTGCCTGGGACAGGGGCGGCACTGAAGCTTTCTTT. Its protein product is CAWDRGGTEAFF. The whole variable domain, filled in from reference TRBV30 and TRBJ1-1, reads SQTIHQWPATLVQPVGSPLSLECTVEGTSNPNLYWYRQAAGRGLQLLFYSVGIGQISSEVPQNLSASRPQDRQFILSSKKLLLSDSGFYLCAWDRGGTEAFFGQGTRLTVV.

This chain uses TRBV5-4 with TRBJ2-1, with a weak D call TRBD2 (5 bases). Germline V CDR1 and CDR2: SGHNT, YYREEE (reference sequence). The CDR3 length is 15 residues. V lost 2 bases and J lost 7, with 16 bases in between. CDR3 in amino acids: CASSFNSYSANEQFF. DNA of the CDR3: TGTGCCAGCAGCTTCAATTCCTATAGCGCGAATGAGCAGTTCTTC.

V and J are TRBV19 and TRBJ2-2, with TRBD1 as a possible D gene (5 bases). V was trimmed by 8 bases and J by 1 base, leaving 14 bases between them. CDR3 size: 15 residues. Germline V gene sequence: CDR1 LNHDA, CDR2 SQIVND (reference sequence). The CDR3 bases are TGTGCCAGTGGGTCAACACAGGTGAACACCGGGGAGCTGTTTTTT. As protein: CASGSTQVNTGELFF.

This clone was observed a handful of times. DNA of the CDR3: TGTGCCAGCAGTTACCCCAGGGGACCCATATACGAGCAGTACTTC. Translated: CASSYPRGPIYEQYF. The chain combines TRBV6-5 with TRBJ2-7; the D gene is possibly TRBD1 (6 bases). V was trimmed by 2 bases and J by 4 bases, leaving 15 bases between them. CDR1 is MNHEY, CDR2 SVGAGI, per germline. This CDR3 comprises 15 residues.

In DNA form, the CDR3 reads TGTGCCAGCAGCACAGCCGGACAGGGAAACTATGGCTACACCTTC. This codes for CASSTAGQGNYGYTF. The rearrangement uses TRBV21-1 and TRBJ1-2; TRBD1, as called in the table, went unchecked against the DNA. TRBV21-1 is a recognized pseudogene. The CDR3 has 15 amino acids.

V is TRBV24-1 and J is TRBJ1-3; 7 bases align to TRBD1. There are 16 residues in the CDR3. V lost 3 bases to trimming and J lost 0 bases; unmatched junction nucleotides: 4. Germline values: CDR1 KGHDR, CDR2 SFDVKD. CDR3 nucleotide sequence: TGTGCCACCAGTGATCCGGGACAGACCTCTGGAAACACCATATATTTT. Protein product: CATSDPGQTSGNTIYF.

V and J are TRBV10-3 and TRBJ2-2; TRBD1 matches 8 bases. The CDR3 is 19 amino acids. The J segment lost 0 bases and the V segment lost 2 bases, leaving 11 bases of the junction unmatched. In germline, CDR1 is ENHRY, CDR2 SYGVKD. CDR3 coding DNA: TGTGCCATCAGTGAGACCTATGGACAGGGTCTATCGAACACCGGGGAGCTGTTTTTT. Residues: CAISETYGQGLSNTGELFF.

V usage is TRBV14 and J usage is TRBJ1-2; D is unresolved. Per the germline V gene, CDR1 is SGHDN and CDR2 is FVKESK. The CDR3 extends over 12 amino acids. Trimming pared 0 bases from V and 5 bases from J, leaving 4 bases between. Written as DNA, the CDR3 is TGTGCCAGCAGCCAAGAGCGGTATGGCTACACCTTC. Translating gives CASSQERYGYTF.

This clone was found a few times. The rearrangement uses TRBV5-1 and TRBJ2-2; 10 positions agree with TRBD1. V dropped 2 bases and J dropped 2; count of bases not matched to a gene: 3. This CDR3 region has 16 residues. CDR1 SGHRS and CDR2 YFSETQ come from the germline V gene. The CDR3, as DNA: TGCGCCAGCAGCTTCGGGGACAGGGGAAACACCGGGGAGCTGTTTTTT. Protein: CASSFGDRGNTGELFF.

V and J are TRBV24-1 and TRBJ2-7; 9 bases match TRBD2. V dropped 5 bases and J dropped 6; count of bases not matched to a gene: 4. The CDR3 covers 13 residues. Germline V lookup: CDR1 KGHDR, CDR2 SFDVKD. CDR3: CATSVSGRGEQYF. In DNA, the CDR3 is TGTGCCACCAGTGTTAGCGGGAGAGGCGAGCAGTACTTC.

This chain connects TRBV11-2 to TRBJ1-1, with a tentative D call TRBD1 (6 bases). CDR3 size: 14 residues. V was cut by 1 base and J by 4 bases, with 10 bases left in between. Germline V gene data show CDR1 as SGHAT and CDR2 as FQNNGV. CDR3 protein: CASSLAARGTEAFF. The DNA of the CDR3 is TGTGCCAGCAGCTTAGCAGCCAGGGGCACTGAAGCTTTCTTT.

This chain uses TRBV7-8 with TRBJ1-5; 10 nucleotides align to TRBD1. Germline V gives CDR1 SGHVS, CDR2 FQNEAQ. The CDR3 runs to 13 residues. V shed 6 bases and J 8 bases; nucleotides not matched to a gene: 4. The CDR3 loop is CASSWDRGEPQHF. The CDR3 bases are TGTGCCAGCAGTTGGGACAGGGGAGAGCCCCAGCATTTT. Filled out from reference TRBV7-8 and TRBJ1-5, the complete variable domain reads GAGVSQSPRYKVAKRGQDVALRCDPISGHVSLFWYQQALGQGPEFLTYFQNEAQLDKSGLPSDRFFAERPEGSVSTLKIQRTQQEDSAVYLCASSWDRGEPQHFGDGTRLSIL.

The chain has TRBV4-1 and TRBJ2-2, with 15 bases that match TRBD2. This CDR3 has 17 residues. The V gene end was trimmed by 3 bases and the J gene end by 5 bases; junction bases not matched to a gene: 4. The germline V gene has CDR1 MGHRA and CDR2 YSYEKL. CDR3 nucleotides: TGCGCCAGCAGCCAGGGGACTAGCGGGAGGAGGACCGGGGAGCTGTTTTTT. Its protein product is CASSQGTSGRRTGELFF.

This clone was detected once. This chain links TRBV7-3 with TRBJ2-7; weak D call: TRBD2 (6 bases). The CDR3 is 15 residues long. Per the germline V gene, CDR1 is SGHTA and CDR2 is FQGTGA. V lost 3 bases to trimming and J lost 3 bases, with 15 bases between them. The CDR3 spells CASSLGLGKGYEQYF. DNA of the CDR3: TGTGCCAGCAGCTTGGGACTGGGGAAGGGCTACGAGCAGTACTTC.

This chain connects TRBV6-2 or TRBV6-3 to TRBJ1-5; 9 positions agree with TRBD1. The V gene's germline CDR1 is MNHEY and CDR2 SVGEGT. V dropped 5 bases and J dropped 5; count of bases not matched to a gene: 7. This CDR3 comprises 15 residues. CDR3 nucleotides: TGTGCCAGCAGTCTCGCGGGACAGGGTTATCAGCCCCAGCATTTT. This sequence encodes CASSLAGQGYQPQHF.